This TCR beta chain was sequenced during a study of blood T cell repertoires in COVID-19. The wider study: COVID-19 samples from acute and convalescent phases originated in the United States, Italy and Spain. T cells, B-cell-depleted T cells, or PBMCs provided the cDNA or gDNA that served as material.

This CDR3 region has 14 residues. Germline V gene lookup returns CDR1 MNHEY and CDR2 SVGAGI. Trimming cost V 6 bases and J 3 bases, with 11 bases left between them. How the authors handled the data: Cell counts per sample came from amplifying reference gene primers. Method: immunoSEQ multiplex PCR; TCRdb's copy keeps in-frame clones and lacks some. V and J calls and clone size are given by that table; D and trimming were obtained from the DNA. The data hold 120,000 to 150,000 clones, with approximately 90% observed a single time. The chain combines TRBV6-5 with TRBJ2-2; D unresolved. The sample comprised peripheral blood. The clonotype originates from a human donor with COVID-19, enrolled during active disease. The donor label of this sample is uncertain. The CDR3 region has the DNA TGTGCCAGCAGCATTAGCCGGGACACCGGGGAGCTGTTTTTT. Amino acids: CASSISRDTGELFF.